These 13 T cell receptor beta chains originate from one sample sequenced in a study of early T cells in non-severe SARS-CoV-2 infection. A single record per CDR3 protein comes from TCRdb applying MiXCR to the 5' RACE reads. The data hold about 49,000 distinct CDR3 sequences, with 9.5% to 15% observed a single time. The material sequenced was whole blood, taken at baseline. The receptor source for this set is an adult who was a healthcare worker with PCR-confirmed SARS-CoV-2 infection or an uninfected control (not recorded which).

In its sample, this clonotype was seen a few times. The chain is built from TRBV7-2 and TRBJ2-3, with D possibly TRBD1 on 5 matching bases. V was pared by 6 bases and J by 2 bases, with 15 bases between. Per germline, CDR1 SGHTA and CDR2 FQGNSA. The CDR3 runs to 15 residues. The CDR3 loop reads CASSHQGVSTDTQYF. The CDR3 DNA sequence: TGTGCCAGCAGTCACCAGGGCGTTTCCACAGATACGCAGTATTTT.

The table lists this clonotype with a few counts. The chain uses TRBV7-9 and TRBJ2-1; the D gene is possibly TRBD2 (6 bases). Trimming took off 2 bases at V and 3 bases at J, with 11 bases between the two ends. This CDR3 has 15 amino acids. From germline, CDR1 is SEHNR and CDR2 FQNEAQ (reference sequence). The CDR3 sequence is CASSLIRRDYNEQFF. The CDR3 DNA is TGTGCCAGCAGCTTAATAAGGCGGGACTACAATGAGCAGTTCTTC.

The gene calls are TRBV14 and TRBJ1-6; D is possibly TRBD1 (5 bases). V was pared by 3 bases and J by 7 bases, with 7 bases between. The CDR3 runs to 13 residues. Germline V gene data show CDR1 as SGHDN and CDR2 as FVKESK. The CDR3 region has the DNA TGTGCCAGCAGCCAGGGGGGGAATTCACCCCTCCACTTT. This codes for CASSQGGNSPLHF.

This clonotype was picked up many times. The chain links TRBV5-5 to TRBJ2-7; the match to TRBD1 covers 11 bases. The germline gives CDR1 SGHKS, CDR2 YYEKEE (reference sequence). After removal of 2 bases from V and 4 bases from J, the junction contained 2 bases not matched to a gene. The CDR3 sequence is 14 residues long. The chain's CDR3 is CASSLGTGGYEQYF. The CDR3 DNA reads as TGTGCCAGCAGCTTAGGGACAGGGGGGTACGAGCAGTACTTC.

The chain couples TRBV7-2 to TRBJ2-5; the match to TRBD2 covers 7 bases. The germline V gene encodes CDR1 SGHTA and CDR2 FQGNSA. Trimming at V came to 1 base and at J to 5 bases, leaving 7 bases not matched to a gene. This CDR3 is built from 15 residues. CDR3 amino acids: CASSLGGAGSETQYF. CDR3 coding DNA: TGTGCCAGCAGCTTAGGAGGAGCGGGATCCGAGACCCAGTACTTC. Combining the CDR3 with reference TRBV7-2 and TRBJ2-5 gives the whole variable domain GAGVSQSPSNKVTEKGKDVELRCDPISGHTALYWYRQSLGQGLEFLIYFQGNSAPDKSGLPSDRFSAERTGGSVSTLTIQRTQQEDSAVYLCASSLGGAGSETQYFGPGTRLLVL.

V usage is TRBV5-1 and J usage is TRBJ2-3; the match to TRBD2 covers 12 bases. CDR1 and CDR2 (germline): SGHRS, YFSETQ. This CDR3 is 18 amino acids long. J gave up 0 bases and V 1 base, and 6 bases lay outside the gene matches. The CDR3 DNA is TGCGCCAGCAGCTTGAGACCGGGACTAGCGGGCAGCACAGATACGCAGTATTTT. Translation gives CASSLRPGLAGSTDTQYF.

The V and J genes are TRBV4-3 and TRBJ2-3, with 12 positions matching TRBD2. This CDR3 comprises 15 residues. The V and J ends lost 1 base and 4 bases, in that order; junction bases with no gene match: 0. The V gene's germline CDR1 is LGHNA and CDR2 YSLEER. CDR3 nucleotide sequence: TGCGCCAGCAGCCAAGGACTAGCGGGAGCAGATACGCAGTATTTT. Its protein product is CASSQGLAGADTQYF.

In this sample, this clonotype turned up many times. The chain is built from TRBV28 and TRBJ2-3; D call uncertain. The CDR3 totals 16 residues. Germline assignment: CDR1 MDHEN and CDR2 SYDVKM. V was clipped by 4 bases and J by 3 bases, with 17 bases between them. The chain's CDR3 is CASSSLLEIATDTQYF. The DNA of the CDR3 is TGTGCCAGCAGTTCACTCCTGGAGATTGCGACAGATACGCAGTATTTT.

The chain combines TRBV11-2 with TRBJ1-3; D is ambiguous. Germline V gene sequence: CDR1 SGHAT, CDR2 FQNNGV. The CDR3 sequence is 14 residues long. V dropped 4 bases and J dropped 4 bases, with 11 bases sitting between them. The CDR3, as DNA: TGTGCCAGCAGCTCGCAAGGCCACGGAAACACCATATATTTT. The encoded protein is CASSSQGHGNTIYF.

The V gene is TRBV9, the J gene TRBJ2-7; TRBD2 matches 8 bases. The junction had 7 bases not matched to a gene; V was cut back by 3 bases and J by 5 bases. Germline V gene data show CDR1 as SGDLS and CDR2 as YYNGEE. This CDR3 spans 14 amino acids. The CDR3 sequence: CASSARGLDDEQYF. In nucleotides, the CDR3 is TGTGCCAGCAGCGCCCGGGGACTAGATGACGAGCAGTACTTC. Based on the CDR3 plus reference TRBV9 and TRBJ2-7, the full variable domain is DSGVTQTPKHLITATGQRVTLRCSPRSGDLSVYWYQQSLDQGLQFLIQYYNGEERAKGNILERFSAQQFPDLHSELNLSSLELGDSALYFCASSARGLDDEQYFGPGTRLTVT.

A note on this clonotype: Sequence at one end of the junction differs from germline and may be a read error. This sequence joins TRBV28 and TRBJ2-2; TRBD2 is a possible D gene (5 bases). The CDR3 loop spans 14 amino acids. Germline V lookup: CDR1 MDHEN, CDR2 SYDVKM. Written as DNA, the CDR3 is TGTGCCAGCAGTTCAGGATTTGGCACCGGGGAGCTGTTTTTC. Protein sequence: CASSSGFGTGELFF.

This CDR3 is CASSTRHPPLDEQYF. The CDR3 DNA reads TGTGCCAGCAGCACCCGACACCCCCCGTTGGACGAGCAGTACTTC. V gene TRBV11-3 combines with J gene TRBJ2-7; D ambiguous. Trimming left V 5 bases short and J 5 bases short, with 19 bases between. Germline V gives CDR1 SGHNT, CDR2 YENEEA. This CDR3 region has 15 residues.

This clonotype was seen repeatedly, ten times or more. The genes are TRBV2 and TRBJ1-4; tentative D call: TRBD1 (5 bases). The CDR3 extends over 15 amino acids. Germline assignment: CDR1 SNHLY and CDR2 FYNNEI. V lost 8 bases and J lost 7, with 20 bases in between. CDR3 residues: CASRGDGALGEKLFF. The CDR3 DNA reads TGTGCCAGCCGAGGGGATGGGGCGCTCGGTGAAAAACTGTTTTTT. The variable domain in full, completed from reference TRBV2 and TRBJ1-4, reads EPEVTQTPSHQVTQMGQEVILRCVPISNHLYFYWYRQILGQKVEFLVSFYNNEISEKSEIFDDQFSVERPDGSNFTLKIRSTKLEDSAMYFCASRGDGALGEKLFFGSGTQLSVL.